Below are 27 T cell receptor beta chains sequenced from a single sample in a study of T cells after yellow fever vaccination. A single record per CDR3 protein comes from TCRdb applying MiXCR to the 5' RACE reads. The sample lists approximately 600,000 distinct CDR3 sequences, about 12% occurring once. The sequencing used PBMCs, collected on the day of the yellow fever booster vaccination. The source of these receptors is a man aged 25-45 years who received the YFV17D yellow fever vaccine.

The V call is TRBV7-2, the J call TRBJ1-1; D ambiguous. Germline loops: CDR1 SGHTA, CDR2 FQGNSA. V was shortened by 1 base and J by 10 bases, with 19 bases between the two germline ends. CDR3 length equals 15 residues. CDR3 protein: CASSLGAGLPSGAFF. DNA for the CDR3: TGTGCCAGCAGCTTAGGGGCCGGGCTGCCTTCGGGAGCTTTCTTT.

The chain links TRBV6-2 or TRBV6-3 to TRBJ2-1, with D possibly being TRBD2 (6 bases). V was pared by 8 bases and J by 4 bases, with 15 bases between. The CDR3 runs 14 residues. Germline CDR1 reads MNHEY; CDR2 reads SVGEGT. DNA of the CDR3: TGTGCCAGCGCCCGAAATAGCGGATACAATGAGCAGTTCTTC. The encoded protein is CASARNSGYNEQFF.

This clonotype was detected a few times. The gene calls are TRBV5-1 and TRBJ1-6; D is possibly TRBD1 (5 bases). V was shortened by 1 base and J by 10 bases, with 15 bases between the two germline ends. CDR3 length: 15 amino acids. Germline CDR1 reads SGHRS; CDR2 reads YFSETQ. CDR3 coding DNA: TGCGCCAGCAGCTTGTCGTCGCAGGGTGGATCACCCCTCCACTTT. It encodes CASSLSSQGGSPLHF.

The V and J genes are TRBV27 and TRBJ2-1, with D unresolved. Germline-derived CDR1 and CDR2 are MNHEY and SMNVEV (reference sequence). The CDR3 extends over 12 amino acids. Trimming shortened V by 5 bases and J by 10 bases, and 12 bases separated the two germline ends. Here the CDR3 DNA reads TGTGCCAGCAGTGCCCTTTACTCCGAGCAGTTCTTC. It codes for CASSALYSEQFF.

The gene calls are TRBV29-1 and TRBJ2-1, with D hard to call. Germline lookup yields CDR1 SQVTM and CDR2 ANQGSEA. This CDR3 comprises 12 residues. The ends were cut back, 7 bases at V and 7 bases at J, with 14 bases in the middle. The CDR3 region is CSGLTLSNEQFF. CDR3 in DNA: TGCAGCGGCTTGACCTTATCGAATGAGCAGTTCTTC.

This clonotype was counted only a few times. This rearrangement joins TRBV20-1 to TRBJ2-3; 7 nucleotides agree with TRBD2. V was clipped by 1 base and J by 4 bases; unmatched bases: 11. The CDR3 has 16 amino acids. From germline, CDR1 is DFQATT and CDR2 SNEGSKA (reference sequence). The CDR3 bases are TGCAGTGCTAGAGTGGGCCTAGGAGGGAGGGCAGATACGCAGTATTTT. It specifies CSARVGLGGRADTQYF.

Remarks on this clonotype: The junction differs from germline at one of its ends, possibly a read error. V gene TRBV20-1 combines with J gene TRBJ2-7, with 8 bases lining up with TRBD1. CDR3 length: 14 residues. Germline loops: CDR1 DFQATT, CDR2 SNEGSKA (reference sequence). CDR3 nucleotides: TGCTGTGCAAAACAGGGGACAGGAGCCTACGAGCAGTACTTC. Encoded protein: CCAKQGTGAYEQYF.

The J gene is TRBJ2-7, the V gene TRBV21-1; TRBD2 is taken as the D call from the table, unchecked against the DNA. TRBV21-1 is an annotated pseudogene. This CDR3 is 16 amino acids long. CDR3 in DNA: TGTGCCAGCAGCAAACCACCGGGACTAGCTCTCTACGAGCAGTACTTC. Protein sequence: CASSKPPGLALYEQYF.

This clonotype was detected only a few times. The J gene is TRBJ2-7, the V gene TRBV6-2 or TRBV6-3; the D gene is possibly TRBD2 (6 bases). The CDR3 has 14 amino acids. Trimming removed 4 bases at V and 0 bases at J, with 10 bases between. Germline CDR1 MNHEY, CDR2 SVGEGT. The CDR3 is CASSFGGVSYEQYF. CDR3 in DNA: TGTGCCAGCAGTTTCGGCGGGGTCTCCTACGAGCAGTACTTC.

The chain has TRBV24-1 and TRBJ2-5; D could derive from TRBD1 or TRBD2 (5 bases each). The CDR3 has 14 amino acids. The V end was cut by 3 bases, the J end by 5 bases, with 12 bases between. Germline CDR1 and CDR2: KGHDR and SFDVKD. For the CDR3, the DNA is TGTGCCACCAGTGATCCGGGGCAAGAGGAGACCCAGTACTTC. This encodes CATSDPGQEETQYF.

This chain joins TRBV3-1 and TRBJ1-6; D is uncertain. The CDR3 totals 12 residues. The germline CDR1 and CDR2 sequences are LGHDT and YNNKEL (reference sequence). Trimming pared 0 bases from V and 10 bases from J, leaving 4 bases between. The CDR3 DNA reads TGTGCCAGCAGCCAAGATCGATCACCCCTCCACTTT. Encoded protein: CASSQDRSPLHF.

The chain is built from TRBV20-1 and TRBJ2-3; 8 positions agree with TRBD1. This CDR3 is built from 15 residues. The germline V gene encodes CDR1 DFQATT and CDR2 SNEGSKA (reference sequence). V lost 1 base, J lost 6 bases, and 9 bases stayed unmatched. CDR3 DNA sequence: TGCAGTGCTAGAGGCAACAGGGGGGTGATGGATACGCAGTATTTT. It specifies CSARGNRGVMDTQYF.

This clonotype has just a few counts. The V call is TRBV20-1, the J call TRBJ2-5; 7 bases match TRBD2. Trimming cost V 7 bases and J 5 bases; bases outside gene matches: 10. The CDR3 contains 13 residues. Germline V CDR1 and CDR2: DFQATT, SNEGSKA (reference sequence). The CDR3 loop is CSGKLGGRETQYF. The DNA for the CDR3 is TGCAGTGGAAAGTTGGGGGGGAGGGAGACCCAGTACTTC.

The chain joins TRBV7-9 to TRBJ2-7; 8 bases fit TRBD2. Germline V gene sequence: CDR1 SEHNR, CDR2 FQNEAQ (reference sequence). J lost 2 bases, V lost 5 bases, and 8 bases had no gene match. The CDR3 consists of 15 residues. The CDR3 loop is CASSHERESPYEQYF. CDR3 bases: TGTGCCAGCAGCCACGAGCGGGAGTCACCCTACGAGCAGTACTTC.

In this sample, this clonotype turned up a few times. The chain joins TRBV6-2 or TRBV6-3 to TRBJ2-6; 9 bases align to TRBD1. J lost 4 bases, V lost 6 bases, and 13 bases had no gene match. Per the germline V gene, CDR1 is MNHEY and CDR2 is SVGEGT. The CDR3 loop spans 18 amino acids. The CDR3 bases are TGTGCCAGCAGAGCTACCTTGTACAGGGGGCCCGGGGCCAACGTCCTGACTTTC. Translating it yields CASRATLYRGPGANVLTF.

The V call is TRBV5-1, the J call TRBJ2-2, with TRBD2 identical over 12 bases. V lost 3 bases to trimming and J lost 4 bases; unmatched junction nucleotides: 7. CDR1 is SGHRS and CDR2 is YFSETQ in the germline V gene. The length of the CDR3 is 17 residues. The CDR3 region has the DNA TGCGCCAGCAGCTCGAGAACTAGCGGGAGGAGCACCGGGGAGCTGTTTTTT. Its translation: CASSSRTSGRSTGELFF.

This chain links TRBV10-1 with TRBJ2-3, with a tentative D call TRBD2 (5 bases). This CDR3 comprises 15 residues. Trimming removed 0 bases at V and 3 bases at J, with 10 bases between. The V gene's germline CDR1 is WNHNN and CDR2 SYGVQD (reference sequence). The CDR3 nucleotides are TGCGCCAGCAGTGAGTCGACCCTAGCTACAGATACGCAGTATTTT. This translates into CASSESTLATDTQYF.

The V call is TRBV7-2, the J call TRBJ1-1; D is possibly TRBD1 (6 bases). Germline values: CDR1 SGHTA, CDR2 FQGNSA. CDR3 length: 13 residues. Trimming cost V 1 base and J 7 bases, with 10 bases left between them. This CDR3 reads CASSLGGALEAFF. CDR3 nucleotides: TGTGCCAGCAGCTTAGGGGGGGCTCTTGAAGCTTTCTTT.

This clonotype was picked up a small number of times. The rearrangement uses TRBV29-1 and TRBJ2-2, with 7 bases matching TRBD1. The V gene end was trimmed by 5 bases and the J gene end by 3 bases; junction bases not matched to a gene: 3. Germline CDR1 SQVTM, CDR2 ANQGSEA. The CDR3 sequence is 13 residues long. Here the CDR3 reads CSVTGVYTGELFF. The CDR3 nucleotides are TGCAGCGTTACAGGGGTATACACCGGGGAGCTGTTTTTT.

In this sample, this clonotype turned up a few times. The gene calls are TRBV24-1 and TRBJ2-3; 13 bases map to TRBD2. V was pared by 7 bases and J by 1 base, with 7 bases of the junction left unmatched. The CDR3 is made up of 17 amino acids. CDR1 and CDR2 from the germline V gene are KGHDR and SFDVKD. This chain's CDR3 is CATSARTSGRGTDTQYF. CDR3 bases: TGTGCCACCAGCGCAAGGACTAGCGGGAGAGGCACAGATACGCAGTATTTT.

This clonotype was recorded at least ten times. The CDR3 here is CASRRGGLYEQYF. The CDR3 nucleotides read TGTGCCAGCAGACGAGGGGGCCTGTACGAGCAGTACTTC. The chain combines TRBV12-3 or TRBV12-4 with TRBJ2-7, with 7 bases that match TRBD1. The CDR3 covers 13 residues. V was pared by 6 bases and J by 4 bases, with 6 bases of the junction left unmatched.

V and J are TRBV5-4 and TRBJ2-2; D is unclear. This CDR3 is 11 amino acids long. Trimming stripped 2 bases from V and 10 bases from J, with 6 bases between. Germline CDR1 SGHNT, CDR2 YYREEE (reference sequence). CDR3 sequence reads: CASSLGPELFF. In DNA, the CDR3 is TGTGCCAGCAGCTTAGGCCCGGAGCTGTTTTTT.

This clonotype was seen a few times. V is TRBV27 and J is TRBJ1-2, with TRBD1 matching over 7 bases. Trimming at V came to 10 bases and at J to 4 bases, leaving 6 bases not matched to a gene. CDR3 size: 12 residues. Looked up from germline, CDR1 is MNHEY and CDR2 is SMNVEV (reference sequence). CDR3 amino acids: CATRQGPYGYTF. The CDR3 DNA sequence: TGTGCCACCAGACAGGGCCCCTATGGCTACACCTTC.

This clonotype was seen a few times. This chain's CDR3 is CASSFATPYNEQFF. The DNA of the CDR3 is TGTGCCAGCAGCTTCGCGACTCCGTACAATGAGCAGTTCTTC. This sequence joins TRBV7-2 and TRBJ2-1; no definite D call. The germline gives CDR1 SGHTA, CDR2 FQGNSA. CDR3 length: 14 amino acids. V gave up 3 bases and J gave up 4 bases, with 10 bases separating them.

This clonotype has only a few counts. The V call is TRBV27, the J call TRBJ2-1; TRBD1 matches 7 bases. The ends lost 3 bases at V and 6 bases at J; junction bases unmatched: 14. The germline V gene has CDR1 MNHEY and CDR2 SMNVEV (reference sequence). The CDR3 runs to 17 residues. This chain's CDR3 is CASSFGAGGSPSNEQFF. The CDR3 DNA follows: TGTGCCAGCAGTTTCGGGGCAGGGGGTAGTCCGTCCAATGAGCAGTTCTTC.

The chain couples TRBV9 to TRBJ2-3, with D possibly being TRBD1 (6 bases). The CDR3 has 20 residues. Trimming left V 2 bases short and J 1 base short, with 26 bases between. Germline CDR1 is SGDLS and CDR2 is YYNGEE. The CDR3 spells CASSVLPDFRQARRTDTQYF. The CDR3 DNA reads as TGTGCCAGCAGCGTTTTACCTGACTTTCGACAGGCCCGCCGCACAGATACGCAGTATTTT.

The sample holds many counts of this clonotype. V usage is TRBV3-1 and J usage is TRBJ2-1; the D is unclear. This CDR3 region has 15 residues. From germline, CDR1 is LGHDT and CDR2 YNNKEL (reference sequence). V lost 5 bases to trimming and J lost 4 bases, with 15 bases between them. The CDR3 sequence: CASSEYMVSYNEQFF. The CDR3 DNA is TGTGCCAGCAGCGAGTACATGGTGTCTTACAATGAGCAGTTCTTC.